Each of the 22 T cell receptor beta chains below was sequenced from the same sample in a study of blood T cell repertoires in COVID-19. The data were produced by immunoSEQ multiplex PCR, yet TCRdb's version contains in-frame clones alone and is incomplete. Here the sample spans around 400,000 clones, roughly 90% being singletons. The sequencing input was PBMCs or T cells enriched from blood (not recorded which). The receptors originated from a woman under 30 who had been exposed to COVID-19.

This clone was picked up one time. V usage is TRBV2 and J usage is TRBJ2-1, with a tentative D call TRBD1 (5 bases). V lost 0 bases, J lost 1 base, and 10 bases lay in between. CDR3 length: 16 residues. Germline values: CDR1 SNHLY, CDR2 FYNNEI. For the CDR3, the DNA is TGTGCCAGCAGTGAAGCGCTAGGGGTATCCTACAATGAGCAGTTCTTC. It yields the protein CASSEALGVSYNEQFF.

The J gene is TRBJ1-6, the V gene TRBV28; D not certain. The germline V gene has CDR1 MDHEN and CDR2 SYDVKM. The CDR3 extends over 15 amino acids. V lost 11 bases, J lost 0 bases, and 14 bases lay in between. The CDR3 DNA follows: TGTGCCCTCCGTTCGATGAGCTCCTATAATTCACCCCTCCACTTT. Protein product: CALRSMSSYNSPLHF. Full variable domain (missing parts from reference TRBV28 and TRBJ1-6): DVKVTQSSRYLVKRTGEKVFLECVQDMDHENMFWYRQDPGLGLRLIYFSYDVKMKEKGDIPEGYSVSREKKERFSLILESASTNQTSMYLCALRSMSSYNSPLHFGNGTRLTVT.

This rearrangement joins TRBV7-9 to TRBJ2-2; 8 bases are a match to TRBD2. V was pared by 4 bases and J by 4 bases, with 8 bases of the junction left unmatched. This CDR3 is 16 amino acids long. Germline V CDR1 and CDR2: SEHNR, FQNEAQ (reference sequence). Here the CDR3 DNA reads TGTGCCAGCAGCTGGACTGCGGGAGGAGTCACCGGGGAGCTGTTTTTT. Residues: CASSWTAGGVTGELFF.

J is TRBJ1-5 and V is TRBV27; weak D call: TRBD1 (5 bases). The CDR3 has 15 residues. V gave up 2 bases and J gave up 3 bases, with 11 bases separating them. Per germline, CDR1 MNHEY and CDR2 SMNVEV (reference sequence). The CDR3 sequence is CASSLGQGYNQPQHF. As DNA, the CDR3 is TGTGCCAGCAGTTTAGGCCAGGGATACAATCAGCCCCAGCATTTT.

V and J are TRBV7-8 and TRBJ2-7, with 10 positions matching TRBD2. Germline V gives CDR1 SGHVS, CDR2 FQNEAQ. V lost 4 bases to trimming and J lost 4 bases; unmatched junction nucleotides: 4. This CDR3 contains 14 residues. The CDR3 sequence: CASSSSGSRYEQYF. The CDR3 DNA follows: TGTGCCAGCAGCTCTAGCGGGAGTCGGTACGAGCAGTACTTC.

The rearrangement links TRBV28 to TRBJ1-2, with D perhaps TRBD1 (6 bases). V lost 5 bases, J lost 4 bases, and 14 bases lay in between. CDR1 and CDR2 from the germline V gene are MDHEN and SYDVKM. CDR3 length: 14 amino acids. CDR3 region: CASSVDWDTYGYTF. Here the CDR3 DNA reads TGTGCCAGCAGTGTCGACTGGGACACCTATGGCTACACCTTC.

V usage is TRBV6-5 and J usage is TRBJ2-3; 7 nucleotides line up with TRBD1. The CDR3 spans 15 residues. The germline gives CDR1 MNHEY, CDR2 SVGAGI. V gave up 8 bases and J gave up 1 base; unmatched junction bases: 9. The CDR3 loop reads CASGDGDRRTDTQYF. The DNA of the CDR3 is TGTGCCAGCGGAGATGGGGACAGACGCACAGATACGCAGTATTTT.

The CDR3 loop reads CASSEASGSRPQHF. In DNA, the CDR3 is TGTGCCAGCAGTGAAGCTTCGGGGAGTAGGCCCCAGCATTTT. V gene TRBV6-1 combines with J gene TRBJ1-5; D not certain. Trimming removed 0 bases at V and 9 bases at J, with 12 bases between. Looked up from germline, CDR1 is MNHNS and CDR2 is SASEGT. The CDR3 is 14 amino acids.

The chain recombines TRBV19 with TRBJ1-6, with D unresolved. V was cut by 3 bases and J by 9 bases, with 9 bases left in between. Looked up from germline, CDR1 is LNHDA and CDR2 is SQIVND (reference sequence). The CDR3 sequence is 13 residues long. For the CDR3, the DNA is TGTGCCAGTAGTATGGTCGGGGTTTCACCCCTCCACTTT. Protein product: CASSMVGVSPLHF.

V gene TRBV6-5 combines with J gene TRBJ2-1; no reliable D call. This CDR3 comprises 15 residues. Germline CDR1 MNHEY, CDR2 SVGAGI. V lost 0 bases to trimming and J lost 4 bases, with 10 bases between them. Written as DNA, the CDR3 is TGTGCCAGCAGTTACTCGAGTCTAAAATACAATGAGCAGTTCTTC. Encoded protein: CASSYSSLKYNEQFF.

This chain uses TRBV9 with TRBJ1-3, with D perhaps TRBD1 (6 bases). This CDR3 contains 15 residues. Germline loops: CDR1 SGDLS, CDR2 YYNGEE. V was shortened by 0 bases and J by 4 bases, with 11 bases between the two germline ends. The CDR3 spells CASSVAEGVGNTIYF. The CDR3 region has the DNA TGTGCCAGCAGCGTAGCTGAGGGGGTAGGAAACACCATATATTTT.

This clone has a handful of counts. The chain employs TRBV14 and TRBJ2-2; D remains ambiguous. V was cut by 0 bases and J by 5 bases, with 16 bases left in between. This CDR3 is 17 amino acids long. Looked up from germline, CDR1 is SGHDN and CDR2 is FVKESK. The CDR3 DNA is TGTGCCAGCAGCCAAGACCAGGTGGCACAAAATACCGGGGAGCTGTTTTTT. Translated: CASSQDQVAQNTGELFF.

The chain is built from TRBV5-4 and TRBJ1-2; 8 bases line up with TRBD1. V lost 0 bases to trimming and J lost 4 bases; unmatched junction nucleotides: 5. CDR3 size: 15 residues. Germline V gives CDR1 SGHNT, CDR2 YYREEE (reference sequence). The CDR3 loop is CASSLGGTGSYGYTF. Here the CDR3 DNA reads TGTGCCAGCAGCTTGGGCGGGACAGGTAGCTATGGCTACACCTTC.

The chain carries TRBV5-5 and TRBJ1-1; 10 bases are shared with TRBD1. This CDR3 spans 12 amino acids. Germline loops: CDR1 SGHKS, CDR2 YYEKEE (reference sequence). V was pared by 4 bases and J by 8 bases, with 2 bases of the junction left unmatched. CDR3 nucleotide sequence: TGTGCCAGCAGCAGACAGGGGGCCGAAGCTTTCTTT. Translated, it gives CASSRQGAEAFF.

The chain links TRBV19 to TRBJ1-1, with D perhaps matching TRBD1 (6 bases). The CDR3 totals 13 residues. Trimming left V 3 bases short and J 6 bases short, with 11 bases between. The germline V gene has CDR1 LNHDA and CDR2 SQIVND (reference sequence). The CDR3 DNA is TGTGCCAGTAGTATTGGGGGGGCGGCTGAAGCTTTCTTT. Its protein is CASSIGGAAEAFF.

The rearrangement joins TRBV28 to TRBJ2-7; TRBD1 matches 7 bases. The CDR3 extends over 14 amino acids. The V gene end was trimmed by 6 bases and the J gene end by 8 bases; junction bases not matched to a gene: 13. In germline, CDR1 is MDHEN, CDR2 SYDVKM. CDR3 in amino acids: CASRSTGTAIKQYF. For the CDR3, the DNA is TGTGCCAGCAGGTCCACCGGGACAGCGATTAAGCAGTACTTC.

The CDR3 DNA reads TGCGCCAGCGTTGGGGGACAGGGGCTCAATCAGCCCCAGCATTTT. As protein: CASVGGQGLNQPQHF. This chain connects TRBV4-1 to TRBJ1-5, with 10 bases that match TRBD1. From germline, CDR1 is MGHRA and CDR2 YSYEKL. The CDR3 sequence is 15 residues long. The J segment lost 3 bases and the V segment lost 8 bases, leaving 7 bases of the junction unmatched.

The gene calls are TRBV4-3 and TRBJ1-1; TRBD1 matches 8 bases. Germline CDR1 LGHNA, CDR2 YSLEER. The ends lost 4 bases at V and 5 bases at J; junction bases unmatched: 9. The CDR3 is 15 residues long. The CDR3 loop is CASSPIDRGGTEAFF. CDR3 sequence (DNA): TGCGCCAGCAGCCCTATTGACAGGGGAGGGACTGAAGCTTTCTTT.

V gene TRBV10-3 combines with J gene TRBJ2-7, with 9 bases lining up with TRBD2. V lost 2 bases to trimming and J lost 6 bases; unmatched junction nucleotides: 5. In germline, CDR1 is ENHRY, CDR2 SYGVKD. The CDR3 spans 14 residues. The CDR3 nucleotides read TGTGCCATCAGTGAGGGGGGACTAGCAACCGAGCAGTACTTC. This translates into CAISEGGLATEQYF.

The V and J genes are TRBV18 and TRBJ1-5; 12 bases are shared with TRBD1. V dropped 4 bases and J dropped 9; count of bases not matched to a gene: 4. The CDR3 is made up of 14 amino acids. Germline-derived CDR1 and CDR2 are KGHSH and LQKENI. The CDR3: CASSLGTGGPPQHF. CDR3 nucleotide sequence: TGTGCCAGCTCACTAGGGACAGGGGGCCCGCCCCAGCATTTT.

This clone was counted only a few times. The genes are TRBV12-5 and TRBJ1-1; 7 positions agree with TRBD1. V was pared by 5 bases and J by 0 bases, with 6 bases of the junction left unmatched. Germline assignment: CDR1 LGHNT and CDR2 FRNRAP. The CDR3 is 15 residues long. The CDR3 spells CASGQSTGVNTEAFF. The CDR3 DNA is TGTGCTAGTGGTCAAAGTACAGGGGTGAACACTGAAGCTTTCTTT.

The chain links TRBV7-6 to TRBJ2-2, with 12 nucleotides matching TRBD2. Germline V lookup: CDR1 SGHVS, CDR2 FNYEAQ. Germline trimming cut 0 bases from V and 0 bases from J; bases unmatched to any gene: 5. There are 19 residues in the CDR3. The CDR3 DNA sequence: TGTGCCAGCAGCTTAGCTAGGACTAGCGGGACCCCGAACACCGGGGAGCTGTTTTTT. Its protein is CASSLARTSGTPNTGELFF.